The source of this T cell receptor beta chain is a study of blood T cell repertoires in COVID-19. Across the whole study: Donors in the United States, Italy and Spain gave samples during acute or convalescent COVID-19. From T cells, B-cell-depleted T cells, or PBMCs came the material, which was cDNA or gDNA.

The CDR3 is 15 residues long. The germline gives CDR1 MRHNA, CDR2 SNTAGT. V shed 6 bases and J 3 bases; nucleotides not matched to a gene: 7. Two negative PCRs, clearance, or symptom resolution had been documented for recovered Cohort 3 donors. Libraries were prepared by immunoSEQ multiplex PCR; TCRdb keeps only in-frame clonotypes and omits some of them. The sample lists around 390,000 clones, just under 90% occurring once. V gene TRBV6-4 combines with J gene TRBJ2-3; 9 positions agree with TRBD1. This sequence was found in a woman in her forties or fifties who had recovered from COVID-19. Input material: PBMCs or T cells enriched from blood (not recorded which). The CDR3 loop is CASSPGQGMTDTQYF. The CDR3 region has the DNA TGTGCCAGCAGCCCGGGACAGGGTATGACAGATACGCAGTATTTT.